This TCR beta chain was identified in a study of CD8+CD57+ T cells in acquired aplastic anemia. Whole-study results and caveats: Patients had about 31 CD8+ CDR3 sequences in common with controls (the shared set).

The template used for profiling TCR beta VDJ and CDR3 was genomic DNA. TCRdb re-derived calls from the reads in MiXCR, one entry per CDR3 protein. The profile shows 200,000 to 250,000 distinct CDR3 sequences, 55% to 65% of them singletons. Trimming removed 6 bases from V and 4 bases from J; junction bases left unmatched: 5. This CDR3 has 13 amino acids. Germline V CDR1 and CDR2: DFQATT, SNEGSKA (reference sequence). The table lists this clonotype with a few counts. The target antigen is unknown. Patients selected for sequencing had displayed CD8+CD57+ cell expansion by flow cytometry. In all patients, the disease was severe acquired aplastic anemia.

Sequenced material: sorted CD4+, CD8+, or CD8+CD57+ T cells (not recorded which) from PBMCs. This clonotype was sampled from a human donor with aplastic anemia. This chain links TRBV20-1 with TRBJ2-7; 11 nucleotides agree with TRBD2. CDR3: CSATGTSGYEQYF. DNA for the CDR3: TGCAGTGCCACCGGGACTAGCGGATACGAGCAGTACTTC.